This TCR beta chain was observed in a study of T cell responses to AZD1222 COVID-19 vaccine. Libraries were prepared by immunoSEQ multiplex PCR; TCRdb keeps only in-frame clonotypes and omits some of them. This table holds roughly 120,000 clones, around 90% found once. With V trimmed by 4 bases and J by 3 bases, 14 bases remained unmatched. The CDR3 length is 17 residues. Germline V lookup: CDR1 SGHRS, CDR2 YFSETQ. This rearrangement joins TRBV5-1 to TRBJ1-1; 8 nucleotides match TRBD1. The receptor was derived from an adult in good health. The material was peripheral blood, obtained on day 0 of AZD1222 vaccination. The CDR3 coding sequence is TGCGCCAGCAGCGACTCGACAGGGGAGGGGGTTGACACTGAAGCTTTCTTT. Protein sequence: CASSDSTGEGVDTEAFF.